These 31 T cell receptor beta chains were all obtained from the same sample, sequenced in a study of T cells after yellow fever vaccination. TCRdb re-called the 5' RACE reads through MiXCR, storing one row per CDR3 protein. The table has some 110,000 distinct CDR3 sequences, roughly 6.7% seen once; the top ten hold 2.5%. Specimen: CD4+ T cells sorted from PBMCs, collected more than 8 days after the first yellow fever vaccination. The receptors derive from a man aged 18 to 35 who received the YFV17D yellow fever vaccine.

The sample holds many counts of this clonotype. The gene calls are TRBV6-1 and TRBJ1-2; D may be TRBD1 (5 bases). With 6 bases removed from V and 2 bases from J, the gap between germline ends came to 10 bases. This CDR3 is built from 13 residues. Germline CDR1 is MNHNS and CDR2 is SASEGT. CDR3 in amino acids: CASSVSGNYGYTF. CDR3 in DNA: TGTGCCAGCAGCGTCTCAGGGAACTATGGCTACACCTTC.

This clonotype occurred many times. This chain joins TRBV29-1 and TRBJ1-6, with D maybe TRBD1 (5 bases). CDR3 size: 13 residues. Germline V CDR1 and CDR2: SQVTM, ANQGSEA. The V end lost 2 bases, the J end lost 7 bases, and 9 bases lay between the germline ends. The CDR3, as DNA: TGCAGCGTTGAACAGGGCAAGAATTCACCCCTCCACTTT. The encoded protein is CSVEQGKNSPLHF.

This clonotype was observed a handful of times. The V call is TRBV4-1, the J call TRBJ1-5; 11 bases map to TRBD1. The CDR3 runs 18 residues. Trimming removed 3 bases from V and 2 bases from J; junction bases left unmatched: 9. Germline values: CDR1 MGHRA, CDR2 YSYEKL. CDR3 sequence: CASSHAGTGGSGNQPQHF. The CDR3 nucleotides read TGCGCCAGCAGCCACGCCGGGACAGGGGGGTCGGGCAATCAGCCCCAGCATTTT.

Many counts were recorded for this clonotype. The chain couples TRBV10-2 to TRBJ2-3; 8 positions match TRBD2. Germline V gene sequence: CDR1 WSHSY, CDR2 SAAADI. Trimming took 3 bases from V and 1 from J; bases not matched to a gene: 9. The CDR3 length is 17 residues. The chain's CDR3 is CASSELVRRGGTDTQYF. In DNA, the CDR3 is TGCGCCAGCAGTGAACTGGTTCGGCGGGGGGGCACAGATACGCAGTATTTT.

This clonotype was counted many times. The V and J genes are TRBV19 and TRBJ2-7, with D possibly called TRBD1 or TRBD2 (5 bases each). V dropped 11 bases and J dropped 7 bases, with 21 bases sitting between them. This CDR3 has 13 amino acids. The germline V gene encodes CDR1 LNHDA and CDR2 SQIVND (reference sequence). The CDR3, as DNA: TGTGCCTTTAACATCGGGGACCTGTGGGAGCAGTACGTC. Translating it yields CAFNIGDLWEQYV.

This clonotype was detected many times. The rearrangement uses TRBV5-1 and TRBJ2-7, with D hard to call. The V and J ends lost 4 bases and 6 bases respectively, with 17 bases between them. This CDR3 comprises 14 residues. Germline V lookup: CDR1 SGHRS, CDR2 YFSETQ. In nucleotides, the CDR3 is TGCGCCAGCAGCGTACCACAGCCCAATGGCGAGCAGTACTTC. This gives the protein CASSVPQPNGEQYF. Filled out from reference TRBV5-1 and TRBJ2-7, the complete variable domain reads KAGVTQTPRYLIKTRGQQVTLSCSPISGHRSVSWYQQTPGQGLQFLFEYFSETQRNKGNFPGRFSGRQFSNSRSEMNVSTLELGDSALYLCASSVPQPNGEQYFGPGTRLTVT.

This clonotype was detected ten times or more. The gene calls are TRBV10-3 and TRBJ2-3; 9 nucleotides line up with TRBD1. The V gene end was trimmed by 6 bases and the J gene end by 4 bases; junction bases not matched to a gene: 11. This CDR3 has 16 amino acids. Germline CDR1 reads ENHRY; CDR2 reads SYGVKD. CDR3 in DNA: TGTGCCATCAGAGCTGGGACAGGGCTTTTGTCAGATACGCAGTATTTT. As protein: CAIRAGTGLLSDTQYF.

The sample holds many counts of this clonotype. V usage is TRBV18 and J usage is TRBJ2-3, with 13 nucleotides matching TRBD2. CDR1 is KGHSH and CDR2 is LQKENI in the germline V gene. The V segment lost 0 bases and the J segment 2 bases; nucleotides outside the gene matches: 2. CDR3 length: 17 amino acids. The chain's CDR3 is CASSPPGTSGATDTQYF. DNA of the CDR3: TGTGCCAGCTCACCACCAGGGACTAGCGGGGCCACAGATACGCAGTATTTT.

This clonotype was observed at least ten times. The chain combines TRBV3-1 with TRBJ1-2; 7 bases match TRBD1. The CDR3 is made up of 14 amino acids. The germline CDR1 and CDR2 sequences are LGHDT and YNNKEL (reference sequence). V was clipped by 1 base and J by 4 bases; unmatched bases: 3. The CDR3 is CASSQARTGYGYTF. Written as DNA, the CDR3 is TGTGCCAGCAGCCAAGCCCGGACAGGCTATGGCTACACCTTC. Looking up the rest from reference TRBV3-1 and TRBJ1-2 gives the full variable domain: DTAVSQTPKYLVTQMGNDKSIKCEQNLGHDTMYWYKQDSKKFLKIMFSYNNKELIINETVPNRFSPKSPDKAHLNLHINSLELGDSAVYFCASSQARTGYGYTFGSGTRLTVV.

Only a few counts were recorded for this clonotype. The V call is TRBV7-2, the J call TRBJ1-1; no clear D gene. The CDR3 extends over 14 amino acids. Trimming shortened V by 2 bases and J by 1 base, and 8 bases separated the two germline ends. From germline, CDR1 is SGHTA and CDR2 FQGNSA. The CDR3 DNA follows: TGTGCCAGCAGCTTAAGCCGGCCGAACACTGAAGCTTTCTTT. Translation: CASSLSRPNTEAFF.

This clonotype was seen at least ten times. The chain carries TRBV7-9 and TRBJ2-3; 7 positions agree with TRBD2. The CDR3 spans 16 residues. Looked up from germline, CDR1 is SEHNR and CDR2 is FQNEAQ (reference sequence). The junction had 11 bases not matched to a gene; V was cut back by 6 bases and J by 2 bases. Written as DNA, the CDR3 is TGTGCCAGCAGACCTCCTGGGCTAGCGGTCACAGATACGCAGTATTTT. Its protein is CASRPPGLAVTDTQYF.

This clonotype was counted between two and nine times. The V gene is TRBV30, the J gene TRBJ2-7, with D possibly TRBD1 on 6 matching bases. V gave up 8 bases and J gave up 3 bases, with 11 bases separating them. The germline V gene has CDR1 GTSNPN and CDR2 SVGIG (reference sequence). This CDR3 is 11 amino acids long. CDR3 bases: TGTGCCGGAAGAGGGGGCTACGAGCAGTACTTC. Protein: CAGRGGYEQYF.

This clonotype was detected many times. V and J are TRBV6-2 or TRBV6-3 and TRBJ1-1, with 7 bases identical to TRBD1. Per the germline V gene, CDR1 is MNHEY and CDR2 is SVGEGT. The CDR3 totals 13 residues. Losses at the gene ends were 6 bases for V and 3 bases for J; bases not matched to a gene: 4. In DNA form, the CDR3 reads TGTGCCAGCAGCAGGGGACAGCACACTGAAGCTTTCTTT. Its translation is CASSRGQHTEAFF.

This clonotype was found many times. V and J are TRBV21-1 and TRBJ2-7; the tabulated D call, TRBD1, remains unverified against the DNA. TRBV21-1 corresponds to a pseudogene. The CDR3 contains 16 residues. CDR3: CASSKVAGTGVFEQYV. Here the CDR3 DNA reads TGTGCCAGCAGCAAAGTAGCTGGGACAGGGGTATTCGAGCAGTACGTC.

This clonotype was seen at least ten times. Written as DNA, the CDR3 is TGTGCCAGCTCACCCGGGACAGGCGGGTACAATGAGCAGTTCTTC. Its translation is CASSPGTGGYNEQFF. The V gene is TRBV18, the J gene TRBJ2-1; 8 nucleotides agree with TRBD1. CDR3 length: 15 amino acids. The junction had 5 bases not matched to a gene; V was cut back by 3 bases and J by 4 bases. Germline loops: CDR1 KGHSH, CDR2 LQKENI.

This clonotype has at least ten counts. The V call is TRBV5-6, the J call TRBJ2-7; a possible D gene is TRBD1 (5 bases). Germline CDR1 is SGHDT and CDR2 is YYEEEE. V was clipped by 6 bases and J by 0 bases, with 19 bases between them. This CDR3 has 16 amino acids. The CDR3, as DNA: TGTGCCAGCATCCTTATAGGGTCGGACAACTCCTACGAGCAGTACGTC. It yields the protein CASILIGSDNSYEQYV.

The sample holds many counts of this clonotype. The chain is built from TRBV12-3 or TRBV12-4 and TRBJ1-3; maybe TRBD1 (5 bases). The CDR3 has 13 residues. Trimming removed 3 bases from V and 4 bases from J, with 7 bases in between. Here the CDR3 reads CASSFRQGNTIYF. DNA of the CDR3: TGTGCCAGCAGTTTCAGACAGGGAAACACCATATATTTT.

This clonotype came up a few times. The CDR3 DNA reads as TGTGCCAGCAGCGATCCCCGTGGCAATCAGCCCCAGCATTTT. This encodes CASSDPRGNQPQHF. This sequence joins TRBV7-2 and TRBJ1-5; D call uncertain. The CDR3 is made up of 14 amino acids. V shed 5 bases and J shed 2 bases, with 10 bases lying between them. CDR1 and CDR2 from the germline V gene are SGHTA and FQGNSA.

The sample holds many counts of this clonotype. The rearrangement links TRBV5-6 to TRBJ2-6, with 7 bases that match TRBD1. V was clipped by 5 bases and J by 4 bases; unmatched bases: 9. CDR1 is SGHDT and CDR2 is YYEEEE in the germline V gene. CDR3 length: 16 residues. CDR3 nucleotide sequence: TGTGCCAGCAGACCAACAGGGGCGCGAGGGGCCAACGTCCTGACTTTC. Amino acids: CASRPTGARGANVLTF.

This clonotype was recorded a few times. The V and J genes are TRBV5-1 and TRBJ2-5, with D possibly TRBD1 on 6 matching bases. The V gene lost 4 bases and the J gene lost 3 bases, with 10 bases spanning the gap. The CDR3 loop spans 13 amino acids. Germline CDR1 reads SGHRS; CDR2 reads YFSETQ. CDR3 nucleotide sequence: TGCGCCAGCAGCCAACAGGGAAAAGAGACCCAGTACTTC. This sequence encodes CASSQQGKETQYF.

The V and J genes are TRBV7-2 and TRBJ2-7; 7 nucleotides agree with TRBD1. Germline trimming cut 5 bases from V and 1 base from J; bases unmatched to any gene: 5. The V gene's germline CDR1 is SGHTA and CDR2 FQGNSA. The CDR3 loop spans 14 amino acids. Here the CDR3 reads CASSPWTGSYEQYF. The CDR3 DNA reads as TGTGCCAGCAGCCCGTGGACAGGTTCCTACGAGCAGTACTTC.

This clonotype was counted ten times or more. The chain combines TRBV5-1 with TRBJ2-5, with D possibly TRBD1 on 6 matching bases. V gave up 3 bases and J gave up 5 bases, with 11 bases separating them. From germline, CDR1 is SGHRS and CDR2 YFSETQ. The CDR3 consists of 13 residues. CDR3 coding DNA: TGCGCCAGCAGCTCGGGCAGGGGCGAGACCCAGTACTTC. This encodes CASSSGRGETQYF.

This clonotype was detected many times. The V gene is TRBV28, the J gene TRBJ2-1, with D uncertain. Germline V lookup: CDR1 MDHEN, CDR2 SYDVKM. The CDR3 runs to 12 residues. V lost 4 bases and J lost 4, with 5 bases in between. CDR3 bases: TGTGCCAGCAGTTCCAGGTACAATGAGCAGTTCTTC. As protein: CASSSRYNEQFF.

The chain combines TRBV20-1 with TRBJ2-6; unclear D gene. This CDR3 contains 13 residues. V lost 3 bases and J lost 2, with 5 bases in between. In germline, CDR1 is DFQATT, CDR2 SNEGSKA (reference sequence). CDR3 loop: CSASLPGANVLTF. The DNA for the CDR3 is TGCAGTGCTAGTCTGCCTGGGGCCAACGTCCTGACTTTC.

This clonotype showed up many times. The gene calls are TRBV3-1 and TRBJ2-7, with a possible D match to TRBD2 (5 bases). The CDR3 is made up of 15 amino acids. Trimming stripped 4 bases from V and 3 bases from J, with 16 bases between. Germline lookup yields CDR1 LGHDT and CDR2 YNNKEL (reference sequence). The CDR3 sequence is CASSRRVSGGYEQYF. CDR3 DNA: TGTGCCAGCAGCCGTCGAGTTTCCGGAGGCTACGAGCAGTACTTC.

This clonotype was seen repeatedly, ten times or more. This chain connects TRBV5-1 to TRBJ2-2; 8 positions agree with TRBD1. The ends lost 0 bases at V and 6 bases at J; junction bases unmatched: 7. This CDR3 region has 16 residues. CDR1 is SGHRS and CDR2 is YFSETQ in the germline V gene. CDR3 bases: TGCGCCAGCAGCTTGGCGACAGGGGATCTCGCCGGGGAGCTGTTTTTT. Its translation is CASSLATGDLAGELFF. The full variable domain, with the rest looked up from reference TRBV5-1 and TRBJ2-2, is KAGVTQTPRYLIKTRGQQVTLSCSPISGHRSVSWYQQTPGQGLQFLFEYFSETQRNKGNFPGRFSGRQFSNSRSEMNVSTLELGDSALYLCASSLATGDLAGELFFGEGSRLTVL.

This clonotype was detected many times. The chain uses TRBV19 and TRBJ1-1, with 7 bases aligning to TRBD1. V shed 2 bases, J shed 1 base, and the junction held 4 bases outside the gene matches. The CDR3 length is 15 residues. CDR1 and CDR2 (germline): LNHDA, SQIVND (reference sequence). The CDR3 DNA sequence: TGTGCCAGTAGTATAATTCACAGGGGGAACACTGAAGCTTTCTTT. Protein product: CASSIIHRGNTEAFF.

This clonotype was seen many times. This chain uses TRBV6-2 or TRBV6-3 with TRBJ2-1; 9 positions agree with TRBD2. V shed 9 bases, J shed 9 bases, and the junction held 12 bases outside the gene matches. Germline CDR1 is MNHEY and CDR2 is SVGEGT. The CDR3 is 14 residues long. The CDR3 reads CASTRTSAGSEQFF. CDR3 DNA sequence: TGTGCCAGTACCAGGACTAGCGCGGGAAGTGAGCAGTTCTTC.

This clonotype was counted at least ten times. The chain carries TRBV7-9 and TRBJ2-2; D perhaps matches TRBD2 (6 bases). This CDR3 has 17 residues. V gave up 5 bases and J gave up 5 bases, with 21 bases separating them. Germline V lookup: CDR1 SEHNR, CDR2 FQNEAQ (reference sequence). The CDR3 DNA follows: TGTGCCAGCAGCAATAGAGGGTGGCAGGAGGGGACCGGGGAGCTGTTTTTT. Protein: CASSNRGWQEGTGELFF. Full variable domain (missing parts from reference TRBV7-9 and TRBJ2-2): DTGVSQNPRHKITKRGQNVTFRCDPISEHNRLYWYRQTLGQGPEFLTYFQNEAQLEKSRLLSDRFSAERPKGSFSTLEIQRTEQGDSAMYLCASSNRGWQEGTGELFFGEGSRLTVL.

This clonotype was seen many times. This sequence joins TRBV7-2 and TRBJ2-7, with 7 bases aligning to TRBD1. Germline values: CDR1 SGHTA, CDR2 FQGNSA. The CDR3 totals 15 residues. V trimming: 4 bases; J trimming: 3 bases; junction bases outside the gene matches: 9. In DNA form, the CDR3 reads TGTGCCAGCAGCTATACCGGGACAGAGAACTACGAGCAGTACTTC. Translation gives CASSYTGTENYEQYF.

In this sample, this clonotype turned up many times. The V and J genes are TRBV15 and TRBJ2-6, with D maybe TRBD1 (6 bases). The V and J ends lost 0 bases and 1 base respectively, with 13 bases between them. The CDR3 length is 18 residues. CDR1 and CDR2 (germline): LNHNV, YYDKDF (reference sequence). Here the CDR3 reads CATSREPTGISGANVLTF. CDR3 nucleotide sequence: TGTGCCACCAGCAGAGAGCCCACAGGGATTTCTGGGGCCAACGTCCTGACTTTC. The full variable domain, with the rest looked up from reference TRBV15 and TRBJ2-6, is DAMVIQNPRYQVTQFGKPVTLSCSQTLNHNVMYWYQQKSSQAPKLLFHYYDKDFNNEADTPDNFQSRRPNTSFCFLDIRSPGLGDTAMYLCATSREPTGISGANVLTFGAGSRLTVL.